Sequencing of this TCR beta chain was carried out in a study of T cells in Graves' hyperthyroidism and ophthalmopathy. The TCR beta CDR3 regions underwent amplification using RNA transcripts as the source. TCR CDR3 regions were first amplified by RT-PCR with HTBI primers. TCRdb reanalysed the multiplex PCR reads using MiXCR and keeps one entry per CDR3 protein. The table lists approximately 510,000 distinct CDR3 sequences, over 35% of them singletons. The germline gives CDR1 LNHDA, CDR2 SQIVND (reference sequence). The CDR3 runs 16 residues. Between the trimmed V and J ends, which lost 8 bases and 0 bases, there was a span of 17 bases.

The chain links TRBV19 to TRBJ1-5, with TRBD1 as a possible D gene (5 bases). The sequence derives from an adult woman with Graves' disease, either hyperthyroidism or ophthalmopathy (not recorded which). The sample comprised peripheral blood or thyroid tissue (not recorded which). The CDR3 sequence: CASACRDPYSNQPQHF. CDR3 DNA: TGTGCCAGTGCTTGCCGGGACCCCTATAGCAATCAGCCCCAGCATTTT.